This T cell receptor (beta chain) was documented in a study of cytomegalovirus exposure and HLA in healthy donors. Study information: Earlier, some 180 million T cells were analyzed, and around 100 million unique TCR beta sequences were found among them. The study's findings and limits: Under in vitro conditions, a few CMV-associated chains were confirmed as specific for CMV antigens.

Turning to this clone: Its antigen is still unknown.

PCR used 60 Vbeta primers and 13 Jbeta primers. Assay: immunoSEQ multiplex PCR; the TCRdb copy retains only in-frame clones and omits some. The data hold more than 150,000 clones, with roughly 82% observed a single time. CDR3 length: 13 residues. V gave up 7 bases and J gave up 0 bases, with 9 bases separating them. Per the germline V gene, CDR1 is LGHNT and CDR2 is FRNRAP. The TCR sequence derives from a man in his forties in good health and CMV-seronegative. The V and J genes are TRBV12-5 and TRBJ1-1; TRBD1 is a possible D gene (6 bases). Sequenced material: PBMCs. The CDR3 DNA reads TGTGCTAGTGCCGGACAGCTGAACACTGAAGCTTTCTTT. Its translation: CASAGQLNTEAFF.